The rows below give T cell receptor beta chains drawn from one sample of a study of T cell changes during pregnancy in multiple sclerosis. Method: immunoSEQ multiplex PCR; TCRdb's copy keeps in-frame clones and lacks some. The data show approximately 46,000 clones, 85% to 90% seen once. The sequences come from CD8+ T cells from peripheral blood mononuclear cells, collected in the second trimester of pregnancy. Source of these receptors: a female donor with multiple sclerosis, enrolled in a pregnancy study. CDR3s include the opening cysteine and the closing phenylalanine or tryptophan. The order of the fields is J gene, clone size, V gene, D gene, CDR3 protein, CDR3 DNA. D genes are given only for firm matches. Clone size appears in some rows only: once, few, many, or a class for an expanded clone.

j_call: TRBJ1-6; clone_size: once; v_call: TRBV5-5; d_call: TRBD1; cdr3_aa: CASSLVPTGDNSPLHF; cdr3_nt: TGTGCCAGCAGCTTGGTACCGACAGGGGACAATTCACCCCTCCACTTT
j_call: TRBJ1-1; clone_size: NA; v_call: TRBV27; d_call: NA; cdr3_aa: CASSPGGGTEAFF; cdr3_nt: TGTGCCAGCAGTCCGGGGGGCGGGACTGAAGCTTTCTTT
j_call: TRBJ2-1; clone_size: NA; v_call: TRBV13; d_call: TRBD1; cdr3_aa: CASSPWTGDEQFF; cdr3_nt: TGTGCCAGCAGCCCGTGGACAGGGGACGAGCAGTTCTTC
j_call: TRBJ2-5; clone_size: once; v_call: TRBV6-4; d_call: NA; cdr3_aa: CASSESVQETQYF; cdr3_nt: TGTGCCAGCAGTGAATCTGTCCAAGAGACCCAGTACTTC
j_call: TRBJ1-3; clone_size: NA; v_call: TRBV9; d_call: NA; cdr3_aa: CASSGADAGNTIYF; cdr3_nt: TGTGCCAGCAGCGGCGCGGATGCCGGAAACACCATATATTTT
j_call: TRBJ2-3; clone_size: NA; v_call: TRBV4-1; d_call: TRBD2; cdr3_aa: CASSQASGSSDTQYF; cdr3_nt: TGCGCCAGCAGCCAAGCTAGCGGCAGCTCAGATACGCAGTATTTT
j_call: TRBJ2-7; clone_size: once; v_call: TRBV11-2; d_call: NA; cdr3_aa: CASSLGGRSYEQYF; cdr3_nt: TGTGCCAGCAGCTTGGGTGGGAGGTCATACGAGCAGTACTTC
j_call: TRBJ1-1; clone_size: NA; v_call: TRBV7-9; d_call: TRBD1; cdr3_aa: CASRKRQGNTEAFF; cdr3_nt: TGTGCCAGCAGAAAGAGACAGGGGAACACTGAAGCTTTCTTT
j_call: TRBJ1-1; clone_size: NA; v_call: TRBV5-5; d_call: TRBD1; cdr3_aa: CASTFRQGTNTEAFF; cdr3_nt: TGTGCCAGCACCTTTAGACAGGGAACGAACACTGAAGCTTTCTTT
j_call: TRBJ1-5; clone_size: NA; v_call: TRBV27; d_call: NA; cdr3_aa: CASSFSLNQPQHF; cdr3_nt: TGTGCCAGCAGTTTTTCCCTTAATCAGCCCCAGCATTTT
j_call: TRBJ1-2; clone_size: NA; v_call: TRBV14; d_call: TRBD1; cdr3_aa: CASSEDRVNYGYTF; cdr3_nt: TGTGCCAGCAGTGAAGACAGGGTAAACTATGGCTACACCTTC
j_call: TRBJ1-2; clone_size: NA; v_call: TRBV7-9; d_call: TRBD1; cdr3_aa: CASSLGAGGNGYGYTF; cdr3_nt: TGTGCCAGCAGCTTAGGAGCAGGGGGCAATGGGTATGGCTACACCTTC
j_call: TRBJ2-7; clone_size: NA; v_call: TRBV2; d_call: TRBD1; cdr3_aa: CASSGQGVDYEQYF; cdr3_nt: TGTGCCAGCAGTGGACAGGGGGTTGACTACGAGCAGTACTTC
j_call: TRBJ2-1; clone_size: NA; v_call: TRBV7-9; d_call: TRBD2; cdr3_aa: CASSFSGAGYNEQFF; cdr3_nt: TGTGCCAGCAGCTTTAGCGGGGCTGGCTACAATGAGCAGTTCTTC
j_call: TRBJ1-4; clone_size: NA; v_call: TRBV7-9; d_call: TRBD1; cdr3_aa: CASSQDREREKLFF; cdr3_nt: TGTGCCAGCAGCCAGGACAGGGAACGGGAAAAACTGTTTTTT
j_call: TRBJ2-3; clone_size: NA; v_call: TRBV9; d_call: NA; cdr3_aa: CASSVDNPDTQYF; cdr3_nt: TGTGCCAGCAGCGTAGACAACCCAGATACGCAGTATTTT
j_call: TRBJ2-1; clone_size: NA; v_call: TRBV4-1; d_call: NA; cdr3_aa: CASSQEDRANWASGEQFF; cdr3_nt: TGCGCCAGCAGCCAAGAAGACAGGGCGAACTGGGCTAGCGGGGAGCAGTTCTTC
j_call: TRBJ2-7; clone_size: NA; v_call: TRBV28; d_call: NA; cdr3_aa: CASSLPGDHEQYF; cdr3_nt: TGTGCCAGCAGTTTACCAGGGGACCACGAGCAGTACTTC
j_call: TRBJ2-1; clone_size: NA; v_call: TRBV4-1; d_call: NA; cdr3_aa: CASSQDTAELYNEQFF; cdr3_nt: TGCGCCAGCAGCCAAGATACGGCCGAACTATACAATGAGCAGTTCTTC
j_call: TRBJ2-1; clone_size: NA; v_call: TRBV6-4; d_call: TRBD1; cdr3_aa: CASSEHGQGAYNEQFF; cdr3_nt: TGTGCCAGCAGTGAACACGGACAGGGTGCCTACAATGAGCAGTTCTTC
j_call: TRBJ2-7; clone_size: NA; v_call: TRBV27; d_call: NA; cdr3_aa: CASSFAAANEQYF; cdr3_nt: TGTGCCAGCAGTTTCGCGGCAGCCAACGAGCAGTACTTC
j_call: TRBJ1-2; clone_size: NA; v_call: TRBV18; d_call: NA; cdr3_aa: CASSPEDYGYTF; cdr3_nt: TGTGCCAGCTCACCGGAGGACTATGGCTACACCTTC
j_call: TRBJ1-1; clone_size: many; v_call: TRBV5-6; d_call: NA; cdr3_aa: CASSLEANTEAFF; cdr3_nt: TGTGCCAGCAGCTTGGAAGCGAACACTGAAGCTTTCTTT
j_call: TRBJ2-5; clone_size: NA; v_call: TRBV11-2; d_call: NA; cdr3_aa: CASSIESGLPGETQYF; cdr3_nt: TGTGCCAGCAGCATAGAGAGCGGCCTTCCGGGGGAGACCCAGTACTTC
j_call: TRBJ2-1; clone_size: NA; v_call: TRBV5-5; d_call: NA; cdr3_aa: CASSLAGLNEQFF; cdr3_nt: TGTGCCAGCAGCTTGGCAGGCTTAAATGAGCAGTTCTTC
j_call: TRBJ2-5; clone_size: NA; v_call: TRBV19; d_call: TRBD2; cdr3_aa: CASSTGSGKETQYF; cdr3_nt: TGTGCCAGTAGTACGGGCAGCGGGAAAGAGACCCAGTACTTC
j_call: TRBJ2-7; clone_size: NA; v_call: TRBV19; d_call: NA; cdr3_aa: CASSLTNYAYEQYF; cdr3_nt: TGTGCCAGTAGCTTGACAAATTACGCCTACGAGCAGTACTTC
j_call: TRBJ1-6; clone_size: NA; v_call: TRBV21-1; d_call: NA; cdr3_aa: CASSKGRDRDSPLHF; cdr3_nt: TGTGCCAGCAGCAAAGGGCGGGACAGGGATTCACCCCTCCACTTT
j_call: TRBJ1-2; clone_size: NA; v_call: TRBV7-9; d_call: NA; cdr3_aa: CASSLSGLTTYGYTF; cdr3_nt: TGTGCCAGCAGCCTGTCGGGTCTCACCACCTATGGCTACACCTTC
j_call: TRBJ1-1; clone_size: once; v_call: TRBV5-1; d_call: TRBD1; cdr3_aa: CASSLYRGDTEAFF; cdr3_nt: TGCGCCAGCAGCTTGTACAGGGGGGACACTGAAGCTTTCTTT
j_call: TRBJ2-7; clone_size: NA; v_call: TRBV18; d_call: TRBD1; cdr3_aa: CASSPGTGEYEQYF; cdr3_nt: TGTGCCAGCTCACCCGGGACAGGGGAGTACGAGCAGTACTTC
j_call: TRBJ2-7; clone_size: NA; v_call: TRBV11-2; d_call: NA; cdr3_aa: CASSFGAYEQYF; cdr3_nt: TGTGCCAGCAGCTTCGGGGCCTACGAGCAGTACTTC
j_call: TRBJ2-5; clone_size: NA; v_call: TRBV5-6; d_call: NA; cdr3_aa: CASSFSETQYF; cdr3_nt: TGTGCCAGCAGCTTTAGTGAGACCCAGTACTTC
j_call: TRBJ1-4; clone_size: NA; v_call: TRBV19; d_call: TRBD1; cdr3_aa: CASRRKGAGNEKLFF; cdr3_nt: TGTGCCAGTCGAAGAAAGGGGGCAGGGAATGAAAAACTGTTTTTT
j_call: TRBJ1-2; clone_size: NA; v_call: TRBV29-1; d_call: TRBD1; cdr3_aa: CSVDRGLDYGYTF; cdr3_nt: TGCAGCGTTGACAGGGGGCTCGACTATGGCTACACCTTC
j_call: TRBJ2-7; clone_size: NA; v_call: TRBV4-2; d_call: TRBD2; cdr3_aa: CASSQVWGGSYEQYF; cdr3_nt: TGTGCCAGCAGCCAAGTATGGGGGGGGTCCTACGAGCAGTACTTC
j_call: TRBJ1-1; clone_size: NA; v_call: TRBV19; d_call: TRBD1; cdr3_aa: CASSITGGSTEAFF; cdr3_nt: TGTGCCAGTAGTATCACAGGGGGGAGCACTGAAGCTTTCTTT
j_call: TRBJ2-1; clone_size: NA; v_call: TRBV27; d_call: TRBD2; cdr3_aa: CASSFHGTSDVGFF; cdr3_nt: TGTGCCAGCAGTTTCCATGGGACTAGCGACGTGGGGTTCTTC
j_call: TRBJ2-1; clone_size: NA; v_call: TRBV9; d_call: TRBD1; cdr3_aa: CASSPVGTAAYNEQFF; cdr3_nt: TGTGCCAGCAGCCCTGTAGGGACAGCAGCCTACAATGAGCAGTTCTTC
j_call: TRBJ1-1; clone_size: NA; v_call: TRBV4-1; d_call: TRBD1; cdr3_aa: CASSQQPGQGVEAFF; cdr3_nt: TGCGCCAGCAGCCAGCAACCGGGACAGGGGGTGGAAGCTTTCTTT
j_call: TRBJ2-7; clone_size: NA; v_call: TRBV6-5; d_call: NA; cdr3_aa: CASSYRFGAYEQYF; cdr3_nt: TGTGCCAGCAGTTATCGGTTCGGGGCCTACGAGCAGTACTTC
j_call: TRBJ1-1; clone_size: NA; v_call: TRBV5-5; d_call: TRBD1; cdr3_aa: CASSFGTGGNTEAFF; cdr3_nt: TGTGCCAGCAGCTTTGGGACAGGGGGGAACACTGAAGCTTTCTTT
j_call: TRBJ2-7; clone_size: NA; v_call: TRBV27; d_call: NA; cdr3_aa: CASSFGGTRYEQYF; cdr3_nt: TGTGCCAGCAGTTTCGGGGGGACAAGGTACGAGCAGTACTTC
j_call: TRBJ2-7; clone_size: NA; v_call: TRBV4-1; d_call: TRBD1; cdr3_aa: CASSNSGTGTYEQYF; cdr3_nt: TGCGCCAGCAGCAACTCCGGGACAGGGACTTACGAGCAGTACTTC
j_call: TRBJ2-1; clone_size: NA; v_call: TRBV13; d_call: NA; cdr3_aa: CASSSPQEQFF; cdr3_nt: TGTGCCAGCAGCTCCCCCCAGGAGCAGTTCTTC
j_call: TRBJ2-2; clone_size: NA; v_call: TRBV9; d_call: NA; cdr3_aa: CASSVTGSGTGELFF; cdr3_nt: TGTGCCAGCAGCGTAACAGGGTCCGGCACCGGGGAGCTGTTTTTT
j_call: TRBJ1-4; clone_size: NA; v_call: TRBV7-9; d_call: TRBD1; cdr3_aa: CASRPQGGGEKLFF; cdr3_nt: TGTGCCAGCAGGCCACAGGGGGGGGGAGAAAAACTGTTTTTT
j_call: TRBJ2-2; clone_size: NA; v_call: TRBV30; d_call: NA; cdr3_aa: CARGKTDYGELFF; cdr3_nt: TGTGCCAGGGGGAAGACGGATTACGGGGAGCTGTTTTTT
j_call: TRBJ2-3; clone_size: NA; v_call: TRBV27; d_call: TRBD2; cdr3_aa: CASSLLASGGATDTQYF; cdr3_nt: TGTGCCAGCAGTTTATTGGCGAGCGGGGGGGCCACAGATACGCAGTATTTT
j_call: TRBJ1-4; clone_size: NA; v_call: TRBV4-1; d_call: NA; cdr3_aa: CASSQEGTAQEFF; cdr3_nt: TGCGCCAGCAGCCAAGAAGGGACTGCGCAGGAGTTTTTT
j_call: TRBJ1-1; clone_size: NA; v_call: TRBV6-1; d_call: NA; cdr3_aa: CASSELSPHQAFF; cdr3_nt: TGTGCCAGCAGTGAACTAAGCCCCCATCAAGCTTTCTTT
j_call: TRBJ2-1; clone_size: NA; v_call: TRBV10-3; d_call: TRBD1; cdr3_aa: CAISEADRDHEQFF; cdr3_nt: TGTGCCATCAGTGAAGCGGACAGGGACCATGAGCAGTTCTTC
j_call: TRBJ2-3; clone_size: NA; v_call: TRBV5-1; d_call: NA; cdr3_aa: CASSADRPHADTQYF; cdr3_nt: TGCGCCAGCAGCGCCGACAGGCCGCACGCTGATACGCAGTATTTT